This is a list of T cell receptor beta chains from one sample in a study of human T cells and chemical hapten exposure. TCRdb redid the calling of the RACE reads with MiXCR, one entry per CDR3 protein. The top ten hold around 2.6% of the sample, which has roughly 380,000 distinct CDR3 sequences, 5.1% seen once. The specimen comprised whole blood, sampled in connection with sensitization to the hapten diphenylcyclopropenone (DPC). Receptors originate from a woman aged 45-60 years with alopecia areata. Some clones in this sample may be carry-over from other donors' samples. CDR3s include the opening cysteine and the closing phenylalanine or tryptophan. Rows may omit the clone size; those that give it use once, few, many or a size class.

abundance,v_gene,CDR3aa
NA,TRBV5-4,CASTMTGETDEQYF
many,TRBV3-1,CASSQEVGTKAFF
many,TRBV28,CASSLVEGYEQYF
many,TRBV14,CASSQVLGQGRDEQYF
many,TRBV14,CASSPTDASTDTQYF
NA,TRBV6-2/TRBV6-3,CASSYSSVSGANVLTF
NA,TRBV20-1,CSPKGLSYEQYF
few,TRBV6-5,CASSRQGAQGISPLHF
many,TRBV7-9,CASSGVGQPQHF
many,TRBV29-1,CSVETNRAGELFF
NA,TRBV4-3,CASSQRPGDYEQYF
many,TRBV29-1,CSVWGTSGRDEQFF
many,TRBV5-8,CASSGAGTGVGETQYF
few,TRBV3-1,CASSPDRRKLYGYTF
many,TRBV15,CATSAAGFGANVLTF
NA,TRBV9,CASSRTGAHTYEGQYF
many,TRBV29-1,CSVEGQGNEQFF
few,TRBV12-3/TRBV12-4,CASSDIGDRGYGYTF
many,TRBV5-1,CASRLTTSYEQYF
many,TRBV5-1,CASSLRTSGQETQYF
few,TRBV20-1,CSASGGERTEAFF
NA,TRBV29-1,CSVERDSPRAGELFF
NA,TRBV12-3/TRBV12-4,CASVSDLDFSTDTQYF
few,TRBV21-1,CASSKLQGAPYEQYF
many,TRBV3-1,CASSQDRRQGTYNEQFF
NA,TRBV7-6,CASSLILRGRMDKMRTEAFF
NA,TRBV28,CASSSVSGRAYEQYF
few,TRBV7-2,CASSQQGTSFTDTQYF
many,TRBV5-5,CASSLYLAGVNEQFF